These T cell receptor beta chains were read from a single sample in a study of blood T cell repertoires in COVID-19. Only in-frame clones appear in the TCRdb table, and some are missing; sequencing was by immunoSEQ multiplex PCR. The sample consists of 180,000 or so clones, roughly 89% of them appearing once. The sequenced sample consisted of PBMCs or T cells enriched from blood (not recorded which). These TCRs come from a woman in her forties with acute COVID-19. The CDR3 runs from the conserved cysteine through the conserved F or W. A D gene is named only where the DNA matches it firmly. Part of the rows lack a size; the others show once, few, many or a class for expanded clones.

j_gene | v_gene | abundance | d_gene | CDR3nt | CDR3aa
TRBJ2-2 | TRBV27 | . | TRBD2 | TGTGCCAGCACCGGGGGGGCGGGCACCGGGGAGCTGTTTTTT | CASTGGAGTGELFF
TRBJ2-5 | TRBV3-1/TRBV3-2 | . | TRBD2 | TGTGCCAGCAGCCCTAATTTGCGGGAGCAAGAGACCCAGTACTTC | CASSPNLREQETQYF
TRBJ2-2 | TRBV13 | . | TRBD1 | TGTGCCAGCAGACCGGACAGGGGAAACACCGGGGAGCTGTTTTTT | CASRPDRGNTGELFF
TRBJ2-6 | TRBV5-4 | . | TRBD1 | TGTGCCAGCAGCGACCGGGACAGGGGTCCCGGGGCCAACGTCCTGACTTTC | CASSDRDRGPGANVLTF
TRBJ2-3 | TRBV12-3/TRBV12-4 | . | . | TGTGCCAGCAGTTTGGGGCAGCTTGATACGCAGTATTTT | CASSLGQLDTQYF
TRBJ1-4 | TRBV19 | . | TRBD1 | TGTGCCAGTAGTGACCGGGACAGGCATGAAAAACTGTTTTTT | CASSDRDRHEKLFF
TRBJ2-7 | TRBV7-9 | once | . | TGTGCCAGCAGCTTTAGTTTGTCCTCCTACGAGCAGTACTTC | CASSFSLSSYEQYF
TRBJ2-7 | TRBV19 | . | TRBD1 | TGTGCCAGTAGTACGGGACAGCCCTACGAGCAGTACTTC | CASSTGQPYEQYF
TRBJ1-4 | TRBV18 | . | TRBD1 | TGTGCCAGCTCACCGGAACCGGGACAGGGCAAGAGGCAATCTGAAAAACTGTTTTTT | CASSPEPGQGKRQSEKLFF
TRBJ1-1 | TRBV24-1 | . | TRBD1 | TGTGCCACCAGACAGGGGGTCACTGAAGCTTTCTTT | CATRQGVTEAFF
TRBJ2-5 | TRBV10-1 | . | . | TGCGCCAGCCCGGACTGTCGCCAAGAGACCCAGTACTTC | CASPDCRQETQYF
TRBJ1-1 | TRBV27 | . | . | TGTGCCAGCAGTTTATCCCAGTACACTGAAGCTTTCTTT | CASSLSQYTEAFF
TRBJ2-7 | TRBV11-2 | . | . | TGTGCCAGCAGCTTAGCCCTCAGGGGTCCCCCCTACGAGCAGTACTTC | CASSLALRGPPYEQYF
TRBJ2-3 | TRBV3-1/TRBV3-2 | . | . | TGTGCCAGCAGGTCGAGCGGAAGCACAGATACGCAGTATTTT | CASRSSGSTDTQYF
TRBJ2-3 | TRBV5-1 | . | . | TGCGCCAGCACTCGGGGAGCGTCCGCAGATACGCAGTATTTT | CASTRGASADTQYF
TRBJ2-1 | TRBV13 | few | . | TGTGCCAGCAGCTTAGGGGACAGTGAGCAGTTCTTC | CASSLGDSEQFF
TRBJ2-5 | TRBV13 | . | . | TGTGCCAGCAGCTTGGGGGGGGCCTTAGAGACCCAGTACTTC | CASSLGGALETQYF
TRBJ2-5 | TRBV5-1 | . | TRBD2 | TGCGCCAGCAGCCCCGCCGGGACTAGCGGGAGCTTTTTGGAGACCCAGTACTTC | CASSPAGTSGSFLETQYF
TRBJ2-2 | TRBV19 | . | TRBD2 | TGTGCCAGTAGTATAACGGGACTAGCGGGTAACACCGGGGAGCTGTTTTTT | CASSITGLAGNTGELFF
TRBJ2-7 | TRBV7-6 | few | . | TGTGCCAGCAGCTTAGGAGGCTCATACGAAGAGCAGTACTTC | CASSLGGSYEEQYF
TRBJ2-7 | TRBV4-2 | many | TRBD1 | TGTGCCAGCAGCCAGAGCAGGGGGACAGACGAGCAGTACTTC | CASSQSRGTDEQYF
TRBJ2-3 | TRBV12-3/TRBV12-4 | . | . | TGTGCCAGCAATCAGGCTTACACAGATACGCAGTATTTT | CASNQAYTDTQYF
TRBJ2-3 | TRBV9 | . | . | TGTGCCAGCAGCGTAGGTGGGACTCGCACAGATACGCAGTATTTT | CASSVGGTRTDTQYF
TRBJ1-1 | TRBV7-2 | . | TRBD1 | TGTGCCAGCAGCGGGGACAGGGGGCGCTCAGCTGAAGCTTTCTTT | CASSGDRGRSAEAFF
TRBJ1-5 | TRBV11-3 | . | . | TGTGCCAGCAGCTTAGGCCGGTTAAATCAGCCCCAGCATTTT | CASSLGRLNQPQHF
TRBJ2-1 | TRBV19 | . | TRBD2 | TGTGCCAGTAGCTCCCGACTAGCGGGAGGGTACAATGAGCAGTTCTTC | CASSSRLAGGYNEQFF
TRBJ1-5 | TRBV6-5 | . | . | TGTGCCAGCAGTACAGGGTGGCGGCAGCCCCAGCATTTT | CASSTGWRQPQHF
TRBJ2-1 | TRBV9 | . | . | TGTGCCAGCAGCAAAACCCAGGGGAATGAGCAGTTCTTC | CASSKTQGNEQFF
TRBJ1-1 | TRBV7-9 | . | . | TGTGCCAGCAGCCCGATTCCGGGGAACACTGAAGCTTTCTTT | CASSPIPGNTEAFF
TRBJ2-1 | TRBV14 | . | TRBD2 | TGTGCCAGCAGCCAAGAACTAGCGGGTTATTACAATGAGCAGTTCTTC | CASSQELAGYYNEQFF
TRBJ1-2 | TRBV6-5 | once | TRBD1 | TGTGCCAGCAGGGGGACAGGGCCCCACTATGGCTACACCTTC | CASRGTGPHYGYTF
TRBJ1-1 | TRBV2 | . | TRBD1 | TGTGCCAGCAGGGGACCCGGACAGGGGGCAAACGTTTGGACTGAAGCTTTCTTT | CASRGPGQGANVWTEAFF
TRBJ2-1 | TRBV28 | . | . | TGTGCCAGCGGCTTAGCAGGGAATGAGCAGTTCTTC | CASGLAGNEQFF
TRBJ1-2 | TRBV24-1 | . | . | TGTGCCACCAGTGATTTTGCGGGGGATGGCTACACCTTC | CATSDFAGDGYTF
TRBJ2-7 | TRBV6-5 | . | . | TGTGCCAGCAATCAGGGGCCCGACCGGTACTTC | CASNQGPDRYF
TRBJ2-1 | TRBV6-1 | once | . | TGTGCCAGCAGTGAAGAACCTATTACTGCTAGCCGGTTCTTC | CASSEEPITASRFF
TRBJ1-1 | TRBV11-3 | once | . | TGTGCCAGCAGCTTACAGGCGAACACTGAAGCTTTCTTT | CASSLQANTEAFF
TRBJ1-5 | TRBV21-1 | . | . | TGTGCCAGCAGGGGGGGAGGAGGGCAGGGACAGCCCCAGCATTTT | CASRGGGGQGQPQHF